This T cell receptor beta chain was sequenced in a study of shared clonotypes between healthy human individuals. Profiled with immunoSEQ multiplex PCR; TCRdb holds only in-frame clones, not every one. There are around 1.4 million clones in the sample; approximately 98.5% occur only once, and about 0.34% lies in the top ten. This CDR3 is 17 amino acids long. This TCR came from a man aged 25-45 years in good health. What was sequenced was naive CD4+ T cells sorted from blood. This sample's subset: CD45RA+ positively selected. J is TRBJ2-7 and V is TRBV12-1. TRBV12-1 is a documented pseudogene. The CDR3 nucleotides read TGTGCCAGCAGCTTCTTATTAAACCGGGACGGGGCCTACGAGCAGTACTTC. It translates to CASSFLLNRDGAYEQYF.